These 2 T cell receptor beta chains came from one sample sequenced in a study of cytomegalovirus exposure and HLA in healthy donors. TCRdb's table, derived via immunoSEQ multiplex PCR, lists solely in-frame clones and lacks some. The sample holds some 70,000 clones, around 97% seen once. Sequencing used PBMCs. Source of these receptors: a man aged 18 to 30 in good health and CMV-seronegative.

The chain joins TRBV15 to TRBJ2-7; maybe TRBD2 (6 bases). The CDR3 covers 15 residues. In germline, CDR1 is LNHNV, CDR2 YYDKDF (reference sequence). Between the trimmed V and J ends, which lost 4 bases and 0 bases, there was a span of 13 bases. Here the CDR3 DNA reads TGTGCCACCAGCATTGGGGCGGGAAGCTCCTACGAGCAGTACTTC. Encoded protein: CATSIGAGSSYEQYF.

This chain connects TRBV2 to TRBJ2-2; 10 nucleotides line up with TRBD1. The CDR3 totals 15 residues. The V gene end was trimmed by 4 bases and the J gene end by 5 bases; junction bases not matched to a gene: 4. The germline gives CDR1 SNHLY, CDR2 FYNNEI. CDR3 residues: CASSGQGAVTGELFF. The CDR3 nucleotides are TGTGCCAGCAGTGGACAGGGGGCTGTTACCGGGGAGCTGTTTTTT.